This TCR beta chain came from a study of CD8 T cells in ankylosing spondylitis (TCRdb year 2017). Regarding the complete study: To find TCR variants linked to disease, the study profiled T cell receptor beta repertoires in ankylosing spondylitis patients and healthy donors. In total, the full study cohort was made up of 100 to 140 healthy donors and 25 to 30 ankylosing spondylitis patients. Peripheral blood was sampled, and synovial fluid was additionally collected from ankylosing spondylitis patients.

Compared with germline, V lacks 5 bases and J lacks 7 bases; bases without a gene match: 14. The CDR3 measures 16 amino acids from cysteine to phenylalanine. CDR3 DNA is the only sequence kept; it has 48 bases, read in frame from the first base. Looking up the germline V gene yields CDR1 MNHGY and CDR2 SVAAGI. Regarding this clonotype: The target of this receptor is not known. Base qualities are not at hand, and no much larger clone is one base apart.

Beyond this particular receptor, the publication reports: Some motif variants were previously reported in synovial fluid and blood of reactive arthritis patients, suggesting common disease-initiation mechanisms. A TCR beta motif made up of several highly homologous amino acid variants appeared to be characteristic of blood from ankylosing spondylitis patients. In peripheral blood, the disease-linked clones were found at relatively low frequencies and had a CD8+ phenotype. The disease-linked clones were reported to be significantly enriched in matched synovial fluid samples from ankylosing spondylitis patients.

Sequencing was carried out with an Illumina HiSeq 2500. TCR beta libraries were prepared by quantitative 5'-RACE with molecular barcodes. Per the source publication's procedure: To identify disease-linked TCR variants, a new computational method was used, one built on a probabilistic model of VDJ rearrangement. TCRdb reprocessed the public reads (quality trimming at Q25 with fastp, clone calling with MiXCR) and kept in-frame beta chains. Rows with a matching CDR3 protein are joined into one entry that keeps the most common DNA and genes. The V and J calls and clone size come from TCRdb's table, not from the authors' own analysis. The sample table contains just over 350,000 distinct CDR3 sequences; only one count was recorded for approximately 20% of them. Jointly, the top ten make up around 13% of the sample.

The specimen sequenced was blood, either unsorted or a sorted T cell fraction (not recorded which). The TCR originated in a male donor with ankylosing spondylitis or in good health (not recorded which). The chain was built from TRBV6-9 and TRBJ2-7, and TRBD2 matches 10 of the central bases. The nucleotides read TGTGCCAGCAGTCAATCTAGCGGGGGCGAGACGGGGGAGCAGTACTTC. Translated, this is CASSQSSGGETGEQYF.